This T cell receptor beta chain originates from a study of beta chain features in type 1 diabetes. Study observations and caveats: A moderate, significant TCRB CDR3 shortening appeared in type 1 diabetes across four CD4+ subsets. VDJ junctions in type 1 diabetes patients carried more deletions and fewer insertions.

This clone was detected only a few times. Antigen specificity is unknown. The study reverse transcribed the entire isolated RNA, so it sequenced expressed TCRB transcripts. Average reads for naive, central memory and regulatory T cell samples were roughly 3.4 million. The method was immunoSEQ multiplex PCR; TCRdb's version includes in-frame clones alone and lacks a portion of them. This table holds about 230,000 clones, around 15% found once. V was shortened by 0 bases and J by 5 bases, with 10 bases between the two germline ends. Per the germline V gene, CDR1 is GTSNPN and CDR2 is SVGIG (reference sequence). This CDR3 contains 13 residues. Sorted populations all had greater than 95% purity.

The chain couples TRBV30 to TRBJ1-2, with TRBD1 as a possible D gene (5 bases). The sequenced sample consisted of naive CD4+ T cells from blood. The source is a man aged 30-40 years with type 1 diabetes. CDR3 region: CAWSVLAGYGYTF. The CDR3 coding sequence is TGTGCCTGGAGTGTACTAGCAGGGTATGGCTACACCTTC.